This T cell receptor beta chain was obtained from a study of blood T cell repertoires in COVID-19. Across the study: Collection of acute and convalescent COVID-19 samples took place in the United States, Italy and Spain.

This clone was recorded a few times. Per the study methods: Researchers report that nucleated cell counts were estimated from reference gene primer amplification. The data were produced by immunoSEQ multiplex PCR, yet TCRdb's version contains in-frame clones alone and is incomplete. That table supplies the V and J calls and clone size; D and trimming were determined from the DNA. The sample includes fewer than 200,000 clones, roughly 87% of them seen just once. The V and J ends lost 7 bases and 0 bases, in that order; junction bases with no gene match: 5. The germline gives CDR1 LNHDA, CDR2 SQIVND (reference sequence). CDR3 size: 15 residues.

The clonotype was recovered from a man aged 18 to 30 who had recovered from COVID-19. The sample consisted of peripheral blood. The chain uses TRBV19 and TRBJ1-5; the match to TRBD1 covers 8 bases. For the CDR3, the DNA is TGTGCCAGTATTCGACAGGGGACTAGCAATCAGCCCCAGCATTTT. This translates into CASIRQGTSNQPQHF.